The 17 T cell receptor beta chains presented below share a single source sample, sequenced in a study of T cell clones after liver transplantation. The repertoire was sequenced with immunoSEQ multiplex PCR; TCRdb's copy has only in-frame clones and lacks some. The table lists 4,500 to 6,500 clones, approximately 30% of them singletons, with about 16% in the top ten. TCRbeta sequences of proliferating CFSE-low MLR cells were labeled alloreactive. Their antigens remain unidentified. Sequencing was carried out using CD4+ T cells from cultured PBMCs. Every receptor here comes from a human patient who received a liver transplant. Some T cells may be the graft donor's.

The V gene is TRBV11-3, the J gene TRBJ2-1, with D unclear. Germline V gives CDR1 SGHNT, CDR2 YENEEA. CDR3 length: 12 amino acids. Trimming took off 3 bases at V and 4 bases at J, with 4 bases between the two ends. CDR3 amino acids: CASSFGYNEQFF. The CDR3 nucleotides are TGTGCCAGCAGCTTCGGGTACAATGAGCAGTTCTTC.

This clone is medium-sized in the sample. The chain employs TRBV6-9 and TRBJ2-3; D not certain. Germline-derived CDR1 and CDR2 are MNHGY and SVAAGI. This CDR3 has 13 residues. Trimming stripped 6 bases from V and 4 bases from J, with 11 bases between. The CDR3 bases are TGTGCCAGCAGCCCCCCGTCGGCAGATACGCAGTATTTT. Its protein is CASSPPSADTQYF.

This clone is medium-sized (0.01 to 0.1%) within its sample. The chain employs TRBV6-6 and TRBJ1-1; D is possibly TRBD1 (6 bases). Germline CDR1 MNHNY, CDR2 SVGAGI (reference sequence). V was pared by 7 bases and J by 6 bases, with 21 bases between. This CDR3 is built from 15 residues. The CDR3 is CASNLKDRRDPEAFF. CDR3 DNA: TGTGCCAGCAACCTGAAGGACAGAAGGGATCCTGAAGCTTTCTTT.

In its sample, this clone is medium-sized. This sequence joins TRBV9 and TRBJ2-1; tentatively, D is TRBD1 (5 bases). Germline V CDR1 and CDR2: SGDLS, YYNGEE. The length of the CDR3 is 13 residues. The ends were cut back, 1 base at V and 5 bases at J, with 7 bases in the middle. CDR3 bases: TGTGCCAGCAGCGTAAGGGGAAACAATGAGCAGTTCTTC. Amino acids: CASSVRGNNEQFF.

This clone was detected a few times. The chain couples TRBV18 to TRBJ2-5; D ambiguous. Trimming shortened V by 4 bases and J by 5 bases, and 8 bases separated the two germline ends. The CDR3 runs to 12 residues. Germline V gives CDR1 KGHSH, CDR2 LQKENI. The DNA for the CDR3 is TGTGCCAGCTCACAAGTAACGGAGACCCAGTACTTC. This encodes CASSQVTETQYF.

The V call is TRBV11-2, the J call TRBJ2-2; D is unresolved. The germline V gene encodes CDR1 SGHAT and CDR2 FQNNGV. Trimming shortened V by 3 bases and J by 5 bases, and 4 bases separated the two germline ends. CDR3 size: 12 residues. The CDR3 nucleotides read TGTGCCAGCAGCTTTTGGACCGGGGAGCTGTTTTTT. Amino acids: CASSFWTGELFF.

The sample holds a few counts of this clone. V is TRBV5-4 and J is TRBJ2-7; weak D call: TRBD2 (5 bases). This CDR3 comprises 15 residues. Germline V CDR1 and CDR2: SGHNT, YYREEE (reference sequence). V shed 4 bases and J shed 0 bases, with 14 bases lying between them. The CDR3 DNA sequence: TGTGCCAGCAGCCGCAGCGGAGGAAGCTCCTACGAGCAGTACGTC. Translating gives CASSRSGGSSYEQYV.

A few counts support this clone. This chain connects TRBV29-1 to TRBJ2-3; D is uncertain. Germline-derived CDR1 and CDR2 are SQVTM and ANQGSEA. V gave up 0 bases and J gave up 4 bases, with 5 bases separating them. The CDR3 runs 12 residues. In nucleotides, the CDR3 is TGCAGCGTTGAAGATCGGGCAGATACGCAGTATTTT. Protein: CSVEDRADTQYF.

This chain uses TRBV4-1 with TRBJ2-5; TRBD1 matches 7 bases. The J call may be faulty, since TRBJ2-7 better matches the DNA end. This CDR3 comprises 15 residues. Germline values: CDR1 MGHRA, CDR2 YSYEKL. CDR3 protein: CASSQEVWDSYEQYF. Written as DNA, the CDR3 is TGCGCCAGCAGCCAAGAAGTCTGGGACAGCTACGAGCAGTACTTC.

This clone has a single count. The chain links TRBV7-8 to TRBJ1-3; 8 positions agree with TRBD1. The CDR3 sequence is 17 residues long. The V and J ends lost 5 bases and 11 bases, in that order; junction bases with no gene match: 20. Germline V gene data show CDR1 as SGHVS and CDR2 as FQNEAQ. The DNA of the CDR3 is TGTGCCAGCAGCCCTAGTCGCAACAGGGGGGCGGTGTATTCCATATATTTT. This translates into CASSPSRNRGAVYSIYF.

As concerns this clone: Relative to the germline gene, one junction end is altered; a read error may explain this. The chain recombines TRBV12-5 with TRBJ1-2, with D possibly being TRBD1 (5 bases). The CDR3 is 12 residues long. Per the germline V gene, CDR1 is LGHNT and CDR2 is FRNRAP. The CDR3 sequence is CASGLDSGFQAF. The CDR3 nucleotides read TGTGCTAGTGGTTTGGACTCAGGGTTTCAGGCCTTC.

This chain uses TRBV28 with TRBJ1-2, with D uncertain. With 4 bases removed from V and 10 bases from J, the gap between germline ends came to 10 bases. This CDR3 has 11 residues. Germline CDR1 MDHEN, CDR2 SYDVKM. The CDR3 DNA follows: TGTGCCAGCAGTTCAGTGCTGGTCTACACCTTC. Its protein product is CASSSVLVYTF.

This clone has just a few counts. CDR3 sequence: CASSLRRGPNYGYTF. CDR3 sequence (DNA): TGTGCCAGCAGCTTGCGCCGGGGGCCTAACTATGGCTACACCTTC. The V and J genes are TRBV7-9 and TRBJ1-2; D may be TRBD1 (6 bases). V lost 3 bases to trimming and J lost 0 bases, with 11 bases between them. The CDR3 runs 15 residues. Germline loops: CDR1 SEHNR, CDR2 FQNEAQ (reference sequence).

This clone qualifies as medium-sized (0.01 to 0.1%). The V and J genes are TRBV14 and TRBJ1-6; D is unresolved. The CDR3 is 14 amino acids. The V and J ends lost 2 bases and 8 bases respectively, with 10 bases between them. Germline CDR1 is SGHDN and CDR2 is FVKESK. CDR3 coding DNA: TGTGCCAGCAGCCAATGGGGTATTGATTCACCCCTCCACTTT. Protein product: CASSQWGIDSPLHF. Full variable domain (remainder filled in from reference TRBV14 and TRBJ1-6): EAGVTQFPSHSVIEKGQTVTLRCDPISGHDNLYWYRRVMGKEIKFLLHFVKESKQDESGMPNNRFLAERTGGTYSTLKVQPAELEDSGVYFCASSQWGIDSPLHFGNGTRLTVT.

By sample share, this clone is medium-sized. The V and J genes are TRBV6-1 and TRBJ1-3; a weak D match, TRBD1 (5 bases). There are 15 residues in the CDR3. Germline V gives CDR1 MNHNS, CDR2 SASEGT. The V end was cut by 5 bases, the J end by 4 bases, with 15 bases between. CDR3 sequence: CASSTQGRKGNTIYF. The CDR3 DNA reads TGTGCCAGCAGTACCCAGGGCAGGAAAGGAAACACCATATATTTT.

This chain connects TRBV5-4 to TRBJ2-1, with D unclear. CDR1 SGHNT and CDR2 YYREEE come from the germline V gene (reference sequence). CDR3 length: 17 amino acids. The V and J ends lost 2 bases and 4 bases respectively, with 19 bases between them. The CDR3 coding sequence is TGTGCCAGCAGCTTTATTACGACTGCTTTTGGTTACAATGAGCAGTTCTTC. Translating it yields CASSFITTAFGYNEQFF.

V and J are TRBV7-8 and TRBJ1-2; D perhaps matches TRBD1 (5 bases). The V gene lost 5 bases and the J gene lost 3 bases, with 7 bases spanning the gap. Germline V gene sequence: CDR1 SGHVS, CDR2 FQNEAQ. The CDR3 runs 12 residues. CDR3 residues: CASSPGHYGYTF. In DNA, the CDR3 is TGTGCCAGCAGCCCGGGACACTATGGCTACACCTTC.